A selection of T cell receptor delta chains follows, all from one sample in a study of gamma-delta T cells after stem cell transplantation. TCRdb reran clone calling via CATT on the RT-PCR reads. The table has over 1,400 delta-chain clones, around 16% seen once; the top ten hold about half. Sequenced sample: gamma-delta T cells. Source of these receptors: a human donor. It is not recorded whose cells these are; they may come from a transplant donor. CDR3s include the opening cysteine and the closing phenylalanine or tryptophan. D genes are given only for firm matches. Clone sizes are given selectively: once, few, many, or a class where the clone is expanded.

>medium-sized|TRDV2|TRDJ1|TRDD3
TGTGCCTGTGACACTCTGGGGGCTTCCAGGAGGACCGATAAACTCATCTTT
CACDTLGASRRTDKLIF
>-|TRDV2|TRDJ1|-
TGTGCCTGTGACACGCTGGGGACTACCGATAAACTCATCTTT
CACDTLGTTDKLIF
>-|TRDV1|TRDJ1|TRDD3
TGTGCTCTTGGGGAAGGCTCCATCGGGATACTATGCCGTTACGGCAACACCGATAACCTCATCTTT
CALGEGSIGILCRYGNTDNLIF
>few|TRDV2|TRDJ1|TRDD3
TGTGCCTGTGACAATGTTGGGGGATACGGCGATAAACTCATCTTT
CACDNVGGYGDKLIF
>-|TRDV2|TRDJ1|TRDD3
TGTGCCTGTGACACACTACTGGGGATTAACACCGATAAACTCATCTTT
CACDTLLGINTDKLIF
>-|TRDV2|TRDJ1|TRDD3
TGTGCCTGTGACACCGTGGGGGAGTCGGACACCGATAAACTCATCTTT
CACDTVGESDTDKLIF
>-|TRDV2|TRDJ1|TRDD3
TGTGCCTGTGACAGCAGTCAAACTGGGGGATACGCTACCGATAAACTCATCTTT
CACDSSQTGGYATDKLIF
>-|TRDV3|TRDJ1|TRDD3
TGTGCCTTTAATCGGAAACCCACACTACGGGGAATGGGGGATACGCGGGGGAACACCGATAAACTCATCTTT
CAFNRKPTLRGMGDTRGNTDKLIF
>medium-sized|TRDV2|TRDJ1|-
TGTGCCTGTGTCGCGGATGGTACCCAGCCCGATAAACTCATCTTT
CACVADGTQPDKLIF
>-|TRDV2|TRDJ1|TRDD3
TGTGCCTGTGACTCTTTACTGGGGGATACGCGGGACACCGATAAACTCATCTTT
CACDSLLGDTRDTDKLIF
>-|TRDV2|TRDJ1|-
TGTGCCTGTGAACCGCGGGGGGGGAAGGATAAACTCATCTTT
CACEPRGGKDKLIF
>medium-sized|TRDV2|TRDJ1|TRDD3
TGTGCCTGTGATGATTTACTGGGGGATAAGAACGATAAACTCATCTTT
CACDDLLGDKNDKLIF